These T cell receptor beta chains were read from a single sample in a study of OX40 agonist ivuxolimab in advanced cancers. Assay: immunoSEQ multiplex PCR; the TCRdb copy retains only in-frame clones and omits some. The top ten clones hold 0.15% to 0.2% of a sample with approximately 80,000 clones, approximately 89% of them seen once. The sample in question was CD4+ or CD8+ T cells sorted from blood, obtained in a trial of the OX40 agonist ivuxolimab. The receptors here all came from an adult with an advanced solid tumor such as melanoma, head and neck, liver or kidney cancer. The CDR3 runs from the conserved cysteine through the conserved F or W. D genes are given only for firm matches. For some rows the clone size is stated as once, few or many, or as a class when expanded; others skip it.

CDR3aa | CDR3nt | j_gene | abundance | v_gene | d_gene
CASSLEEGLGTEAFF | TGTGCCAGCAGCTTGGAGGAAGGGTTAGGCACTGAAGCTTTCTTT | TRBJ1-1 | - | TRBV5-4 | -
CASSYWGDYGYTF | TGTGCCAGCAGTTATTGGGGAGACTATGGCTACACCTTC | TRBJ1-2 | - | TRBV6-5 | -
CASSSRTSGSSDTQYF | TGTGCCAGCAGCTCCCGGACTAGCGGGAGCTCAGATACGCAGTATTTT | TRBJ2-3 | - | TRBV9 | TRBD2
CASSTGGAVLGQPQHF | TGTGCCAGTAGTACAGGGGGCGCGGTATTAGGTCAGCCCCAGCATTTT | TRBJ1-5 | - | TRBV19 | TRBD1
CASSPDGRYEQYF | TGTGCCAGCAGCCCGGACGGACGCTACGAGCAGTACTTC | TRBJ2-7 | - | TRBV5-6 | -
CAISDARSPAGSSYEQYF | TGTGCCATCAGTGACGCGCGGAGCCCAGCGGGGAGCTCCTACGAGCAGTACTTC | TRBJ2-7 | once | TRBV10-3 | TRBD2
CASSQTDRAQPYGYTF | TGCGCCAGCAGCCAGACGGACAGGGCGCAGCCCTATGGCTACACCTTC | TRBJ1-2 | - | TRBV5-1 | TRBD1
CASSSRLAGDQETQYF | TGTGCCAGCAGCTCGAGACTAGCGGGAGACCAAGAGACCCAGTACTTC | TRBJ2-5 | - | TRBV7-6 | TRBD2
CASSVGGFTGELFF | TGTGCCAGCAGCGTAGGGGGATTCACCGGGGAGCTGTTTTTT | TRBJ2-2 | - | TRBV9 | -
CASRGLAGGPYNEQFF | TGTGCCAGCAGAGGGCTAGCGGGAGGGCCCTACAATGAGCAGTTCTTC | TRBJ2-1 | - | TRBV14 | TRBD2
CASRERTGSKAFF | TGTGCCAGCAGGGAAAGGACAGGGTCAAAAGCTTTCTTT | TRBJ1-1 | - | TRBV5-8 | TRBD1
CASSAEQGINEQFF | TGTGCCAGCAGTGCAGAACAGGGGATCAATGAGCAGTTCTTC | TRBJ2-1 | - | TRBV2 | TRBD1
CASSLKVGGGELFF | TGTGCCAGCAGCTTAAAGGTGGGCGGCGGGGAGCTGTTTTTT | TRBJ2-2 | - | TRBV11-1 | -
CASSPKGRPSSYEQYF | TGTGCCAGCTCACCGAAGGGACGGCCGAGCTCCTACGAGCAGTACTTC | TRBJ2-7 | once | TRBV18 | -
CASSSQGYEQYF | TGTGCCAGCAGCTCGCAGGGGTACGAGCAGTACTTC | TRBJ2-7 | - | TRBV7-2 | -
CASSSLAGVTSGELFF | TGTGCCAGCAGCTCACTAGCGGGGGTGACGTCCGGGGAGCTGTTTTTT | TRBJ2-2 | - | TRBV7-9 | TRBD2
CASSSIGTGPGNTIYF | TGTGCCAGCAGCTCAATCGGGACAGGACCTGGAAACACCATATATTTT | TRBJ1-3 | once | TRBV7-9 | TRBD1
CASSPGDYGYTF | TGCGCCAGCAGCCCCGGGGACTATGGCTACACCTTC | TRBJ1-2 | - | TRBV5-1 | -
CASSLARERARSRDTQYF | TGTGCCAGCAGCTTAGCGCGTGAGCGGGCACGGAGTAGGGATACGCAGTATTTT | TRBJ2-3 | - | TRBV7-4 | -
CASRRLGQGFRGYTF | TGTGCCAGTAGAAGACTAGGACAGGGGTTTCGTGGCTACACCTTC | TRBJ1-2 | - | TRBV19 | TRBD1
CASSGRLGVGELFF | TGTGCCAGCAGCGGACGACTAGGGGTAGGGGAGCTGTTTTTT | TRBJ2-2 | - | TRBV9 | -
CASSLSGSRGEQYF | TGTGCCAGCAGTCTTAGCGGGAGTAGGGGCGAGCAGTACTTC | TRBJ2-7 | once | TRBV2 | TRBD2
CASSQGTSGSRQFF | TGTGCCAGCAGCCAGGGGACTAGCGGTTCACGGCAGTTCTTC | TRBJ2-1 | - | TRBV7-7 | TRBD2
CASRGQSYNEQFF | TGTGCCAGCCGGGGACAGTCCTACAATGAGCAGTTCTTC | TRBJ2-1 | - | TRBV14 | TRBD1
CASAASNSGNTIYF | TGTGCCAGCGCGGCCAGTAACTCTGGAAACACCATATATTTT | TRBJ1-3 | - | TRBV7-3 | -
CASSQPAGGRETQYF | TGTGCCAGCAGCCAACCAGCGGGGGGGCGGGAGACCCAGTACTTC | TRBJ2-5 | once | TRBV4-2 | TRBD2
CASRTYGRHTQYF | TGTGCCAGCAGGACCTATGGGAGGCATACGCAGTATTTT | TRBJ2-3 | - | TRBV6-5 | -
CASSHPGTAGGYTF | TGTGCCAGCAGCCACCCAGGGACCGCGGGGGGCTACACCTTC | TRBJ1-2 | - | TRBV14 | -
CASTPLGRLEQYF | TGTGCCAGCACCCCGCTGGGCAGATTGGAGCAGTACTTC | TRBJ2-7 | - | TRBV13 | -
CASSQDPASGHKTQYF | TGCGCCAGCAGCCAAGATCCGGCTAGCGGCCACAAGACCCAGTACTTC | TRBJ2-5 | - | TRBV4-1 | TRBD2
CASSSTTGVSYGYTF | TGTGCCAGCAGCTCCACGACAGGAGTCAGCTATGGCTACACCTTC | TRBJ1-2 | - | TRBV5-6 | -
CASSLGRTELGVQGSYEQYF | TGTGCCAGCAGTTTAGGGAGGACAGAACTCGGTGTACAAGGCTCCTACGAGCAGTACTTC | TRBJ2-7 | - | TRBV27 | -
CASSLSPEIPLNEQFF | TGCGCCAGCAGCTTGTCCCCGGAGATCCCTCTCAATGAGCAGTTCTTC | TRBJ2-1 | - | TRBV5-1 | -
CASSEYRVAEAFF | TGTGCCAGCAGTGAATACAGGGTAGCTGAAGCTTTCTTT | TRBJ1-1 | - | TRBV2 | -
CASSLGVGRPYEQYF | TGTGCCAGCAGCTTAGGAGTCGGGAGGCCCTACGAGCAGTACTTC | TRBJ2-7 | - | TRBV7-8 | TRBD2
CASSLVGIRAYGYTF | TGTGCCAGCAGCTTAGTCGGTATAAGGGCCTATGGCTACACCTTC | TRBJ1-2 | - | TRBV7-4 | -
CASSSQPGLVFNEQFF | TGTGCCAGCAGCTCCCAACCGGGACTAGTGTTCAATGAGCAGTTCTTC | TRBJ2-1 | - | TRBV7-2 | TRBD2
CASSQGLTSTDTQYF | TGTGCCAGCAGCCAGGGACTCACCAGCACAGATACGCAGTATTTT | TRBJ2-3 | - | TRBV5-6 | -
CASSLFASGGLFSNEQFF | TGCGCCAGCAGCTTGTTTGCCTCCGGGGGGCTATTTTCCAATGAGCAGTTCTTC | TRBJ2-1 | - | TRBV5-1 | -
CASSRSPGQGSYGYTF | TGCGCCAGCAGCCGGTCTCCGGGACAGGGGTCCTATGGCTACACCTTC | TRBJ1-2 | - | TRBV5-1 | TRBD1
CASSLVTIGMTGELFF | TGTGCCAGCAGCTTGGTCACGATAGGGATGACCGGGGAGCTGTTTTTT | TRBJ2-2 | - | TRBV5-6 | -
CASTNPRKANTEAFF | TGTGCCAGCACCAACCCCAGGAAAGCCAACACTGAAGCTTTCTTT | TRBJ1-1 | - | TRBV5-8 | -
CASSRAGQGQPQHF | TGTGCCAGCAGTCGAGCAGGGCAAGGACAGCCCCAGCATTTT | TRBJ1-5 | - | TRBV28 | -
CASSSGLAGVRQYF | TGCGCCAGCAGTTCGGGACTAGCGGGAGTAAGGCAGTACTTC | TRBJ2-7 | - | TRBV5-1 | TRBD2
CASSVNGISEAFF | TGTGCCAGCAGTGTAAATGGAATCTCCGAAGCTTTCTTT | TRBJ1-1 | few | TRBV6-1 | -
CASSTQGHNYGYTF | TGTGCCAGTAGCACACAGGGTCATAACTATGGCTACACCTTC | TRBJ1-2 | - | TRBV19 | -
CASSRGGSYEQYF | TGTGCTTCCTCTCGGGGGGGTTCCTACGAGCAGTACTTC | TRBJ2-7 | - | TRBV5-4 | TRBD2
CASSGTWGVNEKLFF | TGTGCCAGTAGCGGAACGTGGGGGGTTAATGAAAAACTGTTTTTT | TRBJ1-4 | - | TRBV19 | -
CASSPGPQRATGELFF | TGTGCCAGCAGTCCCGGCCCCCAGCGGGCAACCGGGGAGCTGTTTTTT | TRBJ2-2 | - | TRBV27 | -
CASRFLGDSPLHF | TGTGCCAGTAGATTCCTGGGTGATTCACCCCTCCACTTT | TRBJ1-6 | few | TRBV19 | -
CASSLGQQQETQYF | TGCGCCAGCAGCTTGGGACAGCAGCAAGAGACCCAGTACTTC | TRBJ2-5 | - | TRBV5-1 | -
CASSLSPGLPYTGELFF | TGTGCCAGCAGTTTATCCCCGGGACTACCATACACCGGGGAGCTGTTTTTT | TRBJ2-2 | few | TRBV27 | TRBD2
CASSQQGSNQPQHF | TGCGCCAGCAGCCAACAGGGAAGCAATCAGCCCCAGCATTTT | TRBJ1-5 | - | TRBV4-1 | -
CASSLKETQYF | TGTGCCAGCAGTTTAAAAGAGACCCAGTACTTC | TRBJ2-5 | - | TRBV6-1 | -
CASSIGDRSSTLHF | TGTGCCAGTAGTATTGGGGACAGGTCATCAACCCTCCACTTT | TRBJ1-6 | - | TRBV19 | TRBD1
CASRRVTGTQPQHF | TGTGCCAGCAGACGTGTGACAGGGACCCAGCCCCAGCATTTT | TRBJ1-5 | - | TRBV6-1 | TRBD1
CASSYGQGRYEQYF | TGTGCCAGCAGCTACGGACAGGGTCGGTACGAGCAGTACTTC | TRBJ2-7 | - | TRBV11-2 | TRBD1